These 27 T cell receptor beta chains share one sample of origin, sequenced in a study of cytomegalovirus exposure and HLA in healthy donors. The PCR contained 60 Vbeta and 13 Jbeta primers. Assay used: immunoSEQ multiplex PCR; TCRdb lists only in-frame clones, some missing. The sample lists some 140,000 clones; roughly three quarters were seen once. Material for sequencing was PBMCs. These receptors were obtained from a man aged 25 to 45 in good health and CMV-seronegative.

The CDR3 DNA reads TGTGCCAGCAGTGGGACAGGGTTAGATTACGCTCTATGGGCGATCGGCTACACCTTC. It translates to CASSGTGLDYALWAIGYTF. The rearrangement uses TRBV6-1 and TRBJ1-2; TRBD1 agrees at 8 bases. The CDR3 loop spans 19 amino acids. After removal of 4 bases from V and 8 bases from J, the junction contained 24 bases not matched to a gene. In germline, CDR1 is MNHNS, CDR2 SASEGT.

J is TRBJ1-4 and V is TRBV5-1; D is uncertain. The CDR3 is 13 amino acids. Germline-derived CDR1 and CDR2 are SGHRS and YFSETQ. V lost 4 bases and J lost 5, with 9 bases in between. The CDR3 loop reads CASSLNRNEKLFF. In DNA form, the CDR3 reads TGCGCCAGCAGCCTTAACAGAAATGAAAAACTGTTTTTT.

This chain links TRBV6-5 with TRBJ2-5; no definite D call. The J call may be incorrect, as the DNA end agrees better with TRBJ2-7. This CDR3 region has 11 residues. Germline lookup yields CDR1 MNHEY and CDR2 SVGAGI. The CDR3 loop is CASSYLYEQYF. Written as DNA, the CDR3 is TGTGCCAGCAGTTACCTCTACGAGCAGTACTTC.

The chain links TRBV7-9 to TRBJ1-6; tentatively, D is TRBD1 (6 bases). This CDR3 comprises 14 residues. V lost 5 bases and J lost 7, with 12 bases in between. Germline V gene data show CDR1 as SEHNR and CDR2 as FQNEAQ (reference sequence). The CDR3 region is CASSLGTSNSPLHF. DNA for the CDR3: TGTGCCAGCAGCCTCGGGACATCCAATTCACCCCTCCACTTT. The whole variable domain, remainder taken from reference TRBV7-9 and TRBJ1-6, is DTGVSQNPRHKITKRGQNVTFRCDPISEHNRLYWYRQTLGQGPEFLTYFQNEAQLEKSRLLSDRFSAERPKGSFSTLEIQRTEQGDSAMYLCASSLGTSNSPLHFGNGTRLTVT.

This clone was detected only a few times. The rearrangement joins TRBV5-6 to TRBJ1-5; 11 bases map to TRBD1. With 5 bases clipped from V and 5 bases from J, the junction kept 12 bases outside the gene matches. Germline CDR1 and CDR2: SGHDT and YYEEEE. The CDR3 spans 17 residues. DNA of the CDR3: TGTGCCAGCAGTCTTTTCCCGCCGGGACAGGGGGATCAGCCCCAGCATTTT. Its translation: CASSLFPPGQGDQPQHF.

V usage is TRBV6-1 and J usage is TRBJ2-3; TRBD1 agrees at 9 bases. The CDR3 covers 15 residues. V lost 6 bases to trimming and J lost 4 bases; unmatched junction nucleotides: 8. From germline, CDR1 is MNHNS and CDR2 SASEGT. The CDR3 DNA follows: TGTGCCAGCAGCGAAATGACAGGGGGATCAGATACGCAGTATTTT. The encoded protein is CASSEMTGGSDTQYF.

There are a few counts of this clone. The chain has TRBV6-5 and TRBJ1-1; D is unclear. Germline CDR1 is MNHEY and CDR2 is SVGAGI. V gave up 6 bases and J gave up 0 bases, with 8 bases separating them. The CDR3 runs 13 residues. CDR3 in amino acids: CASSVTVNTEAFF. The CDR3, as DNA: TGTGCCAGCAGCGTAACAGTGAACACTGAAGCTTTCTTT.

Only one count was recorded for this clone. This chain joins TRBV7-9 and TRBJ2-1; 10 bases fit TRBD2. V trimming: 8 bases; J trimming: 5 bases; junction bases outside the gene matches: 9. CDR1 is SEHNR, CDR2 FQNEAQ, per germline (reference sequence). The CDR3 extends over 15 amino acids. Here the CDR3 DNA reads TGTGCCAGCGGGGGGAGCGGGAGGGCCGACAATGAGCAGTTCTTC. Encoded protein: CASGGSGRADNEQFF.

The V gene is TRBV7-2, the J gene TRBJ1-2; D is ambiguous. The CDR3 loop spans 14 amino acids. Trimming left V 1 base short and J 8 bases short, with 14 bases between. Per germline, CDR1 SGHTA and CDR2 FQGNSA. The CDR3 here is CASSLERGYQGYTF. CDR3 nucleotide sequence: TGTGCCAGCAGCTTAGAGCGGGGATATCAAGGCTACACCTTC.

This sequence joins TRBV7-9 and TRBJ2-1; 10 bases are a match to TRBD2. V was clipped by 5 bases and J by 0 bases; unmatched bases: 7. CDR3 length: 17 residues. Per the germline V gene, CDR1 is SEHNR and CDR2 is FQNEAQ (reference sequence). CDR3 amino acids: CASSQGAGGSSYNEQFF. The CDR3 DNA reads as TGTGCCAGCAGCCAAGGAGCGGGAGGGAGCTCCTACAATGAGCAGTTCTTC.

This chain joins TRBV28 and TRBJ2-7, with D perhaps TRBD1 (6 bases). This CDR3 contains 16 residues. CDR1 and CDR2 from the germline V gene are MDHEN and SYDVKM. Trimming left V 3 bases short and J 4 bases short, with 19 bases between. The CDR3, as DNA: TGTGCCAGCAGTTTCCCCCCGGACAGCCTCCATTACGAGCAGTACTTC. Protein sequence: CASSFPPDSLHYEQYF.

This clone was detected only once. This chain joins TRBV25-1 and TRBJ2-7, with 11 bases fitting TRBD2. CDR3 length equals 17 residues. Trimming took 2 bases from V and 0 from J; bases not matched to a gene: 6. In germline, CDR1 is MGHDK, CDR2 SYGVNS. For the CDR3, the DNA is TGTGCCAGCAGTGAAACTAGCGGGAGTCAAAGCTCCTACGAGCAGTACTTC. This sequence encodes CASSETSGSQSSYEQYF.

CDR3 sequence (DNA): TGTGCCATCAGTGACCCCTGGGGGAGGGCCCCCAATGAGCAGTTCTTC. Protein product: CAISDPWGRAPNEQFF. This chain uses TRBV10-3 with TRBJ2-1; TRBD2 matches 7 bases. Germline V gene data show CDR1 as ENHRY and CDR2 as SYGVKD. This CDR3 is 16 amino acids long. V lost 3 bases, J lost 6 bases, and 11 bases stayed unmatched.

The J gene is TRBJ2-5, the V gene TRBV7-8; 11 positions agree with TRBD1. In germline, CDR1 is SGHVS, CDR2 FQNEAQ. The CDR3 is 15 residues long. V gave up 3 bases and J gave up 5 bases; unmatched junction bases: 5. CDR3 loop: CASSFGQGAGETQYF. Written as DNA, the CDR3 is TGTGCCAGCAGCTTCGGACAGGGGGCAGGGGAGACCCAGTACTTC.

The chain has TRBV7-8 and TRBJ2-1, with 10 bases lining up with TRBD2. After removal of 1 base from V and 8 bases from J, the junction contained 11 bases not matched to a gene. The germline CDR1 and CDR2 sequences are SGHVS and FQNEAQ. The CDR3 has 17 amino acids. The chain's CDR3 is CASSLGGASGSGHEQFF. Here the CDR3 DNA reads TGTGCCAGCAGCTTAGGCGGGGCTAGCGGGAGCGGTCATGAGCAGTTCTTC.

This clone was observed a few times. It is unclear where the CDR3 begins or ends on the DNA, so no DNA is shown, and the CDR3 is as TCRdb lists it. This chain joins TRBV4-1 and TRBJ1-1; the DNA was not used to check the table's D call, TRBD1. The CDR3 length is 15 residues, termini included. Germline CDR1 is MGHRA and CDR2 is YSYEKL. CDR3 in amino acids: CASSRSGQGTTEAFF.

This sequence joins TRBV7-9 and TRBJ1-2, with D maybe TRBD1 (6 bases). Germline assignment: CDR1 SEHNR and CDR2 FQNEAQ (reference sequence). The CDR3 extends over 17 amino acids. V lost 7 bases and J 4 bases, leaving 25 bases between the germline ends. This CDR3 is CASTELRGGASPYGYTF. DNA of the CDR3: TGTGCCAGCACCGAGCTTAGGGGGGGCGCGTCTCCCTATGGCTACACCTTC.

This chain connects TRBV6-6 to TRBJ1-2; D gene ambiguous. The germline V gene encodes CDR1 MNHNY and CDR2 SVGAGI (reference sequence). The V end was cut by 2 bases, the J end by 0 bases, with 10 bases between. There are 15 residues in the CDR3. CDR3: CASSYPRDANYGYTF. The CDR3 DNA reads as TGTGCCAGCAGTTACCCGCGAGATGCTAACTATGGCTACACCTTC.

Details on this clone: Its ends do not fully match the called genes, so a read error is possible. The rearrangement joins TRBV6-1 to TRBJ1-2, with 7 nucleotides matching TRBD1. Germline V gene lookup returns CDR1 MNHNS and CDR2 SASEGT. The CDR3 runs 14 residues. This chain's CDR3 is CASSALTGFLIENF. In nucleotides, the CDR3 is TGTGCCAGCAGTGCCCTGACAGGGTTTTTGATCGAGAACTTC.

The gene calls are TRBV7-2 and TRBJ2-7, with a tentative D call TRBD1 (5 bases). Germline loops: CDR1 SGHTA, CDR2 FQGNSA. Between the trimmed V and J ends, which lost 3 bases and 5 bases, there was a span of 14 bases. The CDR3 totals 14 residues. The CDR3 loop reads CASSLDLVGDEQYF. The CDR3, as DNA: TGTGCCAGCAGCTTGGACCTAGTAGGGGACGAGCAGTACTTC.

This clone showed up just once. V gene TRBV5-4 combines with J gene TRBJ1-1; D is perhaps TRBD1 (6 bases). The CDR3 length is 14 residues. Trimming took 0 bases from V and 7 from J, leaving 13 bases between them. Per the germline V gene, CDR1 is SGHNT and CDR2 is YYREEE (reference sequence). CDR3 amino acids: CASSLDYREGEAFF. As DNA, the CDR3 is TGTGCCAGCAGCTTGGACTACAGGGAGGGTGAAGCTTTCTTT.

CDR3 nucleotides: TGTGCCAGCAGCGTAGGGGGACTAGAGGCCGAGCAGTACTTC. Protein: CASSVGGLEAEQYF. The V call is TRBV9, the J call TRBJ2-7; 8 bases line up with TRBD2. The CDR3 length is 14 residues. V shed 0 bases and J 6 bases; nucleotides not matched to a gene: 5. Germline V gene data show CDR1 as SGDLS and CDR2 as YYNGEE.

The chain uses TRBV12-2 and TRBJ1-2; the table gives TRBD1 as D, unverified against the DNA. TRBV12-2 is a pseudogene. The CDR3 loop spans 17 amino acids. Written as DNA, the CDR3 is TGTGCAAGTCGCGAAAGACAGGGGGCAACCCAGGAGAATGGCTACACCTTC. Translating it yields CASRERQGATQENGYTF.

Only one count was recorded for this clone. The V and J genes are TRBV15 and TRBJ1-2; D perhaps matches TRBD1 (5 bases). The CDR3 spans 13 residues. Germline-derived CDR1 and CDR2 are LNHNV and YYDKDF (reference sequence). Trimming cost V 5 bases and J 1 base, with 8 bases left between them. This CDR3 is CATSPGVNYGYTF. CDR3 DNA: TGTGCCACCAGCCCGGGGGTTAACTATGGCTACACCTTC.

The table lists this clone with a count of one. The genes are TRBV11-3 and TRBJ2-2; the match to TRBD1 covers 9 bases. Germline-derived CDR1 and CDR2 are SGHNT and YENEEA. CDR3 length: 15 residues. V dropped 6 bases and J dropped 6; count of bases not matched to a gene: 8. Here the CDR3 reads CASSSGTGWAGELFF. The CDR3 coding sequence is TGTGCCAGCAGTTCCGGGACAGGGTGGGCCGGGGAGCTGTTTTTT.

V is TRBV5-6 and J is TRBJ2-3; D is possibly TRBD2 (6 bases). Trimming pared 2 bases from V and 5 bases from J, leaving 15 bases between. The CDR3 length is 15 residues. Germline loops: CDR1 SGHDT, CDR2 YYEEEE. The CDR3: CASSFWGDVGDTQYF. Here the CDR3 DNA reads TGTGCCAGCAGCTTTTGGGGGGATGTAGGAGATACGCAGTATTTT.

The CDR3 loop is CAISEWASGTASYEQYF. CDR3 sequence (DNA): TGTGCCATCAGTGAGTGGGCTAGCGGGACTGCCTCCTACGAGCAGTACTTC. J is TRBJ2-5 and V is TRBV10-3; TRBD2 aligns across 9 bases. The J call is in doubt because the DNA end fits TRBJ2-7 better. CDR3 length: 17 amino acids. CDR1 and CDR2 from the germline V gene are ENHRY and SYGVKD.